These 27 T cell receptor beta chains originate from one sample sequenced in a study of blood T cell repertoires in COVID-19 (dated by TCRdb to 2019 to 2021). The receptor library was made with the immunoSEQ multiplex PCR assay. Entries here come from immuneACCESS through TCRdb and include only in-frame sequences with V and J called. Some clones fail to appear in such tables; in the studies checked, an unresolved V gene covers under half of the shortfall, and the cause of the remainder is unknown. The sample has roughly 140,000 clones on record, about 91% of them singletons. The ten top clones hold about 28% of the sample. Sequenced sample: peripheral blood. The receptors stem from a human donor in a cohort sampled during active COVID-19.

This chain links TRBV6-5 with TRBJ1-5; 7 bases match TRBD1. The CDR3 sequence is 15 residues long. From germline, CDR1 is MNHEY and CDR2 SVGAGI. Unmatched junction bases numbered 3, after V lost 4 bases and J lost 0 bases. The CDR3 nucleotides read TGTGCCAGCAGTTCCGGGACAGATAGCAATCAGCCCCAGCATTTT. Protein: CASSSGTDSNQPQHF.

This clone occurred a few times. J is TRBJ2-1 and V is TRBV9; 7 bases fit TRBD2. The CDR3 contains 17 residues. J was trimmed by 0 bases and V by 0 bases; bases with no gene match: 6. CDR1 SGDLS and CDR2 YYNGEE come from the germline V gene. This CDR3 is CASSVDPASGSYNEQFF. The CDR3 nucleotides are TGTGCCAGCAGCGTAGATCCCGCTAGCGGCTCCTACAATGAGCAGTTCTTC.

V and J are TRBV19 and TRBJ1-6; 7 positions match TRBD1. There are 18 residues in the CDR3. Unmatched junction bases numbered 6, after V lost 1 base and J lost 0 bases. CDR1 is LNHDA, CDR2 SQIVND, per germline (reference sequence). CDR3 bases: TGTGCCAGTAGTATAGCCGGACAGGAAAGCTCCTATAATTCACCCCTCCACTTT. It is translated as CASSIAGQESSYNSPLHF. Full variable domain (outside the CDR3, taken from reference TRBV19 and TRBJ1-6): DGGITQSPKYLFRKEGQNVTLSCEQNLNHDAMYWYRQDPGQGLRLIYYSQIVNDFQKGDIAEGYSVSREKKESFPLTVTSAQKNPTAFYLCASSIAGQESSYNSPLHFGNGTRLTVT.

The rearrangement joins TRBV5-1 to TRBJ2-5, with D perhaps TRBD1 (6 bases). CDR3 length: 11 residues. V was trimmed by 7 bases and J by 7 bases, leaving 11 bases between them. Looked up from germline, CDR1 is SGHRS and CDR2 is YFSETQ. For the CDR3, the DNA is TGCGCCAGCGTCCAGGGGAGGACCCAGTACTTC. Its translation is CASVQGRTQYF.

The CDR3 nucleotides read TGTGCCAGCAGCGGAGGACAGGGGGGCACCTACGAGCAGTACTTC. This gives the protein CASSGGQGGTYEQYF. V gene TRBV9 combines with J gene TRBJ2-7, with 10 bases fitting TRBD1. This CDR3 is 15 amino acids long. Germline values: CDR1 SGDLS, CDR2 YYNGEE. V was pared by 3 bases and J by 2 bases, with 5 bases of the junction left unmatched.

This clone was recorded only once. This chain uses TRBV25-1 with TRBJ2-1; D remains ambiguous. This CDR3 comprises 12 residues. Looked up from germline, CDR1 is MGHDK and CDR2 is SYGVNS. Trimming pared 4 bases from V and 4 bases from J, leaving 5 bases between. The CDR3 sequence: CASSAKYNEQFF. The CDR3 DNA reads as TGTGCCAGCAGTGCCAAATACAATGAGCAGTTCTTC.

The CDR3 reads CASSLAGLAVGYEQYF. As DNA, the CDR3 is TGTGCCAGCAGCTTAGCTGGACTAGCGGTCGGGTACGAGCAGTACTTC. This chain uses TRBV7-9 with TRBJ2-7; TRBD2 matches 10 bases. The CDR3 covers 16 residues. Per the germline V gene, CDR1 is SEHNR and CDR2 is FQNEAQ (reference sequence). The trim removed 0 bases at V and 4 bases at J, leaving 6 bases unmatched.

V and J are TRBV7-2 and TRBJ2-1; 9 bases are shared with TRBD1. The CDR3 covers 17 residues. CDR1 SGHTA and CDR2 FQGNSA come from the germline V gene. V lost 3 bases, J lost 3 bases, and 9 bases stayed unmatched. CDR3 protein: CASSLRLPGQGYNEQFF. CDR3 DNA: TGTGCCAGCAGCTTGCGGCTCCCGGGACAGGGCTACAATGAGCAGTTCTTC.

As for this clone: Relative to the germline gene, one junction end is altered; a read error may explain this. The chain is built from TRBV7-8 and TRBJ2-7; the D gene is possibly TRBD2 (5 bases). Germline lookup yields CDR1 SGHVS and CDR2 FQNEAQ. The CDR3 contains 11 residues. The DNA of the CDR3 is TGTGCCAGCAGCCAAGAGACTACAGTGAACTTC. Its translation: CASSQETTVNF.

The rearrangement joins TRBV5-1 to TRBJ1-5, with 9 bases that match TRBD1. CDR3 length equals 13 residues. Germline V gene data show CDR1 as SGHRS and CDR2 as YFSETQ. Trimming removed 3 bases from V and 6 bases from J; junction bases left unmatched: 1. CDR3 bases: TGCGCCAGCAGCTGGGGACAGGGTCAGCCCCAGCATTTT. It is translated as CASSWGQGQPQHF.

The CDR3: CASSPGGVANQPQHF. CDR3 DNA: TGTGCCAGCAGCCCTGGAGGGGTCGCCAATCAGCCCCAGCATTTT. This sequence joins TRBV3-1 (or the pseudogene TRBV3-2) and TRBJ1-5; perhaps TRBD1 as D (5 bases). The CDR3 sequence is 15 residues long. Trimming removed 4 bases from V and 3 bases from J, with 13 bases in between. Germline CDR1 and CDR2: LGHDT and YNNKEL (reference sequence).

The chain couples TRBV3-1 (or the pseudogene TRBV3-2) to TRBJ2-2, with 7 bases fitting TRBD1. CDR1 is LGHDT, CDR2 YNNKEL, per germline (reference sequence). This CDR3 is built from 14 residues. Trimming removed 3 bases from V and 4 bases from J; junction bases left unmatched: 2. In DNA form, the CDR3 reads TGTGCCAGCAGCCACAGGGGGTCCACCGGGGAGCTGTTTTTT. Amino acid sequence: CASSHRGSTGELFF.

The CDR3 DNA reads TGTGCCAGCAGTATCCCGGGACAGGGGGAAGTTAACTATGGCTACACCTTC. It yields the protein CASSIPGQGEVNYGYTF. This chain joins TRBV7-9 and TRBJ1-2; 11 bases line up with TRBD1. This CDR3 has 17 amino acids. Germline CDR1 reads SEHNR; CDR2 reads FQNEAQ (reference sequence). V shed 6 bases and J 1 base; nucleotides not matched to a gene: 10.

This chain joins TRBV18 and TRBJ2-1, with 12 bases that match TRBD2. V shed 3 bases and J 2 bases; nucleotides not matched to a gene: 2. Per the germline V gene, CDR1 is KGHSH and CDR2 is LQKENI. The CDR3 is 16 residues long. CDR3 amino acids: CASSPRTSGTYNEQFF. The CDR3 DNA is TGTGCCAGCTCACCCCGGACTAGCGGGACCTACAATGAGCAGTTCTTC.

V is TRBV19 and J is TRBJ2-7; maybe TRBD1 (6 bases). CDR1 LNHDA and CDR2 SQIVND come from the germline V gene (reference sequence). This CDR3 is 16 amino acids long. V was cut by 3 bases and J by 3 bases, with 18 bases left in between. The CDR3 nucleotides read TGTGCCAGTAGTATCTCGGGCAGGGGCGCGGTCTACGAGCAGTACTTC. It is translated as CASSISGRGAVYEQYF.

The chain couples TRBV2 to TRBJ1-1; 8 bases are shared with TRBD1. Trimming at V came to 2 bases and at J to 5 bases, leaving 7 bases not matched to a gene. Germline V lookup: CDR1 SNHLY, CDR2 FYNNEI. The CDR3 covers 15 residues. CDR3 coding DNA: TGTGCCAGCAGTGAACTTGACAGGGGTCGAACTGAAGCTTTCTTT. Protein product: CASSELDRGRTEAFF.

The V gene is TRBV12-3 or TRBV12-4, the J gene TRBJ2-7, with 8 positions matching TRBD1. The CDR3 extends over 13 amino acids. Unmatched junction bases numbered 3, after V lost 5 bases and J lost 3 bases. Here the CDR3 DNA reads TGTGCCAGCAGTCCGGACAGGGTCTACGAGCAGTACTTC. Translation: CASSPDRVYEQYF.

This clone came up once. The chain couples TRBV4-1 to TRBJ1-2; 7 bases agree with TRBD1. V gave up 3 bases and J gave up 4 bases; unmatched junction bases: 5. This CDR3 spans 14 amino acids. Germline V gene data show CDR1 as MGHRA and CDR2 as YSYEKL. The CDR3 region is CASSHGQALYGYTF. CDR3 nucleotides: TGCGCCAGCAGCCACGGACAGGCCCTCTATGGCTACACCTTC.

The chain links TRBV3-1 (or the pseudogene TRBV3-2) to TRBJ2-7; 10 bases fit TRBD2. V shed 7 bases, J shed 0 bases, and the junction held 3 bases outside the gene matches. Looked up from germline, CDR1 is LGHDT and CDR2 is YNNKEL (reference sequence). The CDR3 length is 14 residues. The CDR3: CASTLAGDSYEQYF. In nucleotides, the CDR3 is TGTGCCAGCACCCTAGCGGGGGACTCCTACGAGCAGTACTTC.

The rearrangement joins TRBV4-2 to TRBJ1-1; D gene unclear. The germline V gene has CDR1 LGHNA and CDR2 YNFKEQ. This CDR3 is 13 amino acids long. Trimming removed 0 bases from V and 7 bases from J, with 9 bases in between. DNA for the CDR3: TGTGCCAGCAGCCAAGATCACACAGTTGAAGCTTTCTTT. It encodes CASSQDHTVEAFF.

The chain recombines TRBV5-1 with TRBJ1-2, with TRBD1 as a possible D gene (6 bases). Germline CDR1 is SGHRS and CDR2 is YFSETQ. The CDR3 sequence is 13 residues long. V was trimmed by 7 bases and J by 8 bases, leaving 18 bases between them. CDR3 residues: CASAVEQGQGYTF. As DNA, the CDR3 is TGCGCCAGCGCCGTCGAACAGGGACAAGGCTACACCTTC.

Here the CDR3 DNA reads TGTGCCAGCAGACGGACAGGGGGATATGGCTACACCTTC. Its protein product is CASRRTGGYGYTF. The chain has TRBV27 and TRBJ1-2, with TRBD1 matching 10 bases. Losses at the gene ends were 6 bases for V and 5 bases for J; bases not matched to a gene: 3. This CDR3 contains 13 residues. Germline V gives CDR1 MNHEY, CDR2 SMNVEV (reference sequence).

This clone was picked up a small number of times. The V and J genes are TRBV27 and TRBJ1-1; tentatively, D is TRBD1 (6 bases). The germline V gene encodes CDR1 MNHEY and CDR2 SMNVEV (reference sequence). The CDR3 has 15 residues. Trimming stripped 5 bases from V and 7 bases from J, with 20 bases between. The CDR3 sequence is CASSPRTAFGFEAFF. CDR3 sequence (DNA): TGTGCCAGCAGTCCGCGGACAGCCTTTGGGTTTGAAGCTTTCTTT.

This rearrangement joins TRBV19 to TRBJ1-4, with D perhaps TRBD1 (5 bases). Trimming cost V 2 bases and J 8 bases, with 12 bases left between them. CDR1 and CDR2 from the germline V gene are LNHDA and SQIVND (reference sequence). This CDR3 contains 14 residues. The DNA for the CDR3 is TGTGCCAGTAGTATATACGTACGGGGGGAAAAACTGTTTTTT. This translates into CASSIYVRGEKLFF.

This chain uses TRBV7-3 with TRBJ2-5; tentatively, D is TRBD2 (7 bases). The V and J ends lost 4 bases and 5 bases respectively, with 17 bases between them. This CDR3 has 15 residues. Germline CDR1 and CDR2: SGHTA and FQGTGA. The CDR3 loop reads CASSSLGGPGETQYF. In DNA form, the CDR3 reads TGTGCCAGCAGCTCACTCGGGGGGCCGGGTGAGACCCAGTACTTC.

This clone was counted once. J is TRBJ2-3 and V is TRBV5-1; 8 bases line up with TRBD2. V was clipped by 1 base and J by 9 bases; unmatched bases: 7. This CDR3 comprises 14 residues. CDR1 and CDR2 from the germline V gene are SGHRS and YFSETQ. DNA of the CDR3: TGCGCCAGCAGCTTGACTAGCGGCACCGGAACGCAGTATTTT. Protein product: CASSLTSGTGTQYF.

This sequence joins TRBV5-1 and TRBJ2-5; D may be TRBD1 (5 bases). The germline gives CDR1 SGHRS, CDR2 YFSETQ. V lost 0 bases, J lost 5 bases, and 14 bases lay in between. The CDR3 is 15 amino acids. CDR3 coding DNA: TGCGCCAGCAGCTTGGAGTCAGGGCTGAAGGAGACCCAGTACTTC. It yields the protein CASSLESGLKETQYF.